The TCR beta chain described here comes from a study of T-cell reconstitution after alpha-beta-depleted transplantation in children. The library targeted TCRbeta and was prepared with unique molecular identifiers. TCRdb independently ran MiXCR on the PCR reads; one entry per CDR3 protein. The sample consists of a few hundred thousand distinct CDR3 sequences, about 10% of them appearing once. Germline V gene sequence: CDR1 SQVTM, CDR2 ANQGSEA. J was trimmed by 7 bases and V by 7 bases; bases with no gene match: 6. The CDR3 contains 12 residues. This clonotype has just a few counts. The TCR originated in a human donor who donated a stem cell graft to a child with SCID. V is TRBV29-1 and J is TRBJ2-7, with TRBD1 matching over 11 bases. The specimen was PBMCs from the stem cell graft donor, collected from the stem cell graft. Written as DNA, the CDR3 is TGCAGCGCTTGGACAGGGGGCCAAGAGCAGTACTTC. It yields the protein CSAWTGGQEQYF.